Below are 14 T cell receptor beta chains sequenced from a single sample in a study of breast tumors, draining lymph nodes, adjacent tissues. One entry per CDR3 protein, called by TCRdb with MiXCR from the multiplex PCR reads. The profile shows some 14,000 distinct CDR3 sequences, roughly three fifths of them singletons. Input material: tumor-adjacent breast tissue. Every receptor here comes from a female donor with breast cancer. Some clones in this sample may be carry-over from other donors' samples.

This clonotype was seen once. This rearrangement joins TRBV6-5 to TRBJ2-7; D is tentatively TRBD1 or TRBD2 (5 bases each). V lost 5 bases to trimming and J lost 0 bases, with 11 bases between them. There are 14 residues in the CDR3. Germline V gives CDR1 MNHEY, CDR2 SVGAGI. The CDR3: CASSPGTASYEQYF. CDR3 coding DNA: TGTGCCAGCAGTCCCGGGACGGCCTCCTACGAGCAGTACTTC.

This clonotype was seen repeatedly, ten times or more. The V gene is TRBV5-1, the J gene TRBJ2-5, with 7 bases lining up with TRBD2. V shed 0 bases and J 5 bases; nucleotides not matched to a gene: 7. Germline CDR1 SGHRS, CDR2 YFSETQ. The CDR3 sequence is 15 residues long. The CDR3 sequence: CASSLAGGSGETQYF. The CDR3 coding sequence is TGCGCCAGCAGCTTGGCGGGCGGGAGTGGGGAGACCCAGTACTTC.

This clonotype was seen more than once but under ten times. This chain links TRBV2 with TRBJ1-5; TRBD1 might be the D (6 bases). The ends were cut back, 7 bases at V and 6 bases at J, with 13 bases in the middle. The CDR3 is 13 residues long. Germline values: CDR1 SNHLY, CDR2 FYNNEI. The CDR3 spells CASTPDSGQPQHF. The CDR3 nucleotides are TGTGCCAGCACCCCGGACAGTGGTCAGCCCCAGCATTTT.

This clonotype was picked up many times. The rearrangement uses TRBV6-2 or TRBV6-3 and TRBJ1-4, with D unclear. Germline V gives CDR1 MNHEY, CDR2 SVGEGT. The ends were cut back, 8 bases at V and 5 bases at J, with 15 bases in the middle. The CDR3 spans 14 residues. Here the CDR3 reads CASGGLGKNEKLFF. The CDR3 DNA sequence: TGTGCCAGCGGCGGTTTAGGGAAGAATGAAAAACTGTTTTTT.

Relative to its sample, this clonotype is medium-sized. The chain uses TRBV13 and TRBJ2-7; 13 positions agree with TRBD2. The CDR3 runs 18 residues. CDR1 is PRHDT and CDR2 is FYEKMQ in the germline V gene (reference sequence). Trimming cost V 4 bases and J 1 base; bases outside gene matches: 10. The CDR3 DNA follows: TGTGCCAGCAGCTCCTCGGGACTAGCGGGAAGGGGATCCTACGAGCAGTACTTC. Translating it yields CASSSSGLAGRGSYEQYF.

This clonotype was recorded only once. The chain has TRBV10-3 and TRBJ2-1; the D call may be TRBD1 or TRBD2 (5 bases each). The germline V and J ends were trimmed by 10 bases and 8 bases, with 15 bases remaining between them. Germline V gene sequence: CDR1 ENHRY, CDR2 SYGVKD. This CDR3 comprises 12 residues. CDR3 bases: TGTGCCACCGCACTAGGGGCCGATGAGCAGTTCTTC. Translated: CATALGADEQFF.

The chain combines TRBV5-1 with TRBJ2-1, with D tentatively TRBD2 (7 bases). V was trimmed by 0 bases and J by 4 bases, leaving 14 bases between them. The CDR3 consists of 16 residues. CDR1 and CDR2 (germline): SGHRS, YFSETQ. CDR3 residues: CASSLEGGGPYNEQFF. The CDR3 DNA reads as TGCGCCAGCAGCTTGGAGGGGGGAGGGCCGTACAATGAGCAGTTCTTC.

This clonotype was observed many times. The CDR3 bases are TGTGCCTGGAGTGATGGGGCAGGGGGCGGTCAGCCCCAGCATTTT. Translating it yields CAWSDGAGGGQPQHF. The chain combines TRBV30 with TRBJ1-5, with 8 bases lining up with TRBD1. The V segment lost 1 base and the J segment 6 bases; nucleotides outside the gene matches: 8. The CDR3 extends over 15 amino acids. Germline V CDR1 and CDR2: GTSNPN, SVGIG (reference sequence).

Ten or more counts support this clonotype. The J gene is TRBJ2-1, the V gene TRBV6-5; D gene ambiguous. The length of the CDR3 is 15 residues. Germline V gene sequence: CDR1 MNHEY, CDR2 SVGAGI. Trimming stripped 4 bases from V and 0 bases from J, with 10 bases between. CDR3: CASSSFRRSYNEQFF. The CDR3, as DNA: TGTGCCAGCAGTTCTTTCCGCCGCTCCTACAATGAGCAGTTCTTC.

This clonotype was counted between two and nine times. The chain is built from TRBV7-2 and TRBJ2-7, with 7 bases matching TRBD2. The germline V gene encodes CDR1 SGHTA and CDR2 FQGNSA. V trimming: 5 bases; J trimming: 2 bases; junction bases outside the gene matches: 6. The CDR3 spans 14 residues. The CDR3 sequence is CASSPSGTTYEQYF. The CDR3, as DNA: TGTGCCAGCAGCCCTTCCGGGACTACCTACGAGCAGTACTTC. Full variable domain (remainder filled in from reference TRBV7-2 and TRBJ2-7): GAGVSQSPSNKVTEKGKDVELRCDPISGHTALYWYRQSLGQGLEFLIYFQGNSAPDKSGLPSDRFSAERTGGSVSTLTIQRTQQEDSAVYLCASSPSGTTYEQYFGPGTRLTVT.

The chain uses TRBV9 and TRBJ1-6; 8 nucleotides agree with TRBD1. Germline V gene data show CDR1 as SGDLS and CDR2 as YYNGEE. Trimming took 3 bases from V and 7 from J; bases not matched to a gene: 6. CDR3 length: 15 amino acids. The CDR3 bases are TGTGCCAGCAGCGCTCGGACAGGGTTCAATTCACCCCTCCACTTT. Amino acids: CASSARTGFNSPLHF.

The genes are TRBV29-1 and TRBJ2-2, with 9 nucleotides matching TRBD1. V shed 7 bases, J shed 3 bases, and the junction held 0 bases outside the gene matches. The CDR3 runs 12 residues. Germline V gene lookup returns CDR1 SQVTM and CDR2 ANQGSEA. The CDR3 DNA is TGCAGCGGGACAGGGGACACCGGGGAGCTGTTTTTT. Translation: CSGTGDTGELFF.

The chain employs TRBV7-9 and TRBJ1-2, with D unresolved. V was pared by 5 bases and J by 0 bases, with 10 bases between. The germline gives CDR1 SEHNR, CDR2 FQNEAQ (reference sequence). This CDR3 is 14 amino acids long. In DNA form, the CDR3 reads TGTGCCAGCAGCGCGGACCTAGCTAACTATGGCTACACCTTC. Encoded protein: CASSADLANYGYTF.

The chain has TRBV10-3 and TRBJ1-5; D unresolved. The CDR3 is 14 amino acids. V was shortened by 3 bases and J by 7 bases, with 13 bases between the two germline ends. Per germline, CDR1 ENHRY and CDR2 SYGVKD. The CDR3 coding sequence is TGTGCCATCAGTGACACGGGAGTTGGACAGCCCCAGCATTTT. Its protein product is CAISDTGVGQPQHF.